What follows is one T cell receptor (beta chain) and its context. The data derive from a study of low-dose radiotherapy and immunotherapy resistance in tumors. Across the study: Doses of 0.5 Gy per fraction every 2 weeks, totaling 6.5 Gy, went to Cohort 1.

Alpha and beta chains were covered, as first-strand cDNA relied on TRAV- and TRBV-specific primers. PCR amplification of the TCRs was performed with Phusion for approximately 20 PCR cycles, and it relied on a constant-region primer together with a V-primer adapter. In vitro transcription served to amplify the isolated mRNA. TCRdb independently ran MiXCR on the reads; one entry per CDR3 protein. The sample consists of more than 90,000 distinct CDR3 sequences, 20% of them appearing once. The CDR3 runs 13 residues. The V end was cut by 6 bases, the J end by 3 bases, with 6 bases between. Per germline, CDR1 SGHTA and CDR2 FQGNSA. Time point indicated: after trial treatment. Specified treatment: LDRT plus nivolumab, ipilimumab, low-dose cyclophosphamide and aspirin (RACIN trial).

The sequence derives from a male donor with prostate cancer. The rearrangement links TRBV7-2 to TRBJ2-6, with D uncertain. The material sequenced was PBMCs, taken after low-dose radiotherapy plus immunotherapy. The CDR3 nucleotides read TGTGCCAGCAGGTCCGTTGGGGCCAACGTCCTGACTTTC. Translation gives CASRSVGANVLTF.